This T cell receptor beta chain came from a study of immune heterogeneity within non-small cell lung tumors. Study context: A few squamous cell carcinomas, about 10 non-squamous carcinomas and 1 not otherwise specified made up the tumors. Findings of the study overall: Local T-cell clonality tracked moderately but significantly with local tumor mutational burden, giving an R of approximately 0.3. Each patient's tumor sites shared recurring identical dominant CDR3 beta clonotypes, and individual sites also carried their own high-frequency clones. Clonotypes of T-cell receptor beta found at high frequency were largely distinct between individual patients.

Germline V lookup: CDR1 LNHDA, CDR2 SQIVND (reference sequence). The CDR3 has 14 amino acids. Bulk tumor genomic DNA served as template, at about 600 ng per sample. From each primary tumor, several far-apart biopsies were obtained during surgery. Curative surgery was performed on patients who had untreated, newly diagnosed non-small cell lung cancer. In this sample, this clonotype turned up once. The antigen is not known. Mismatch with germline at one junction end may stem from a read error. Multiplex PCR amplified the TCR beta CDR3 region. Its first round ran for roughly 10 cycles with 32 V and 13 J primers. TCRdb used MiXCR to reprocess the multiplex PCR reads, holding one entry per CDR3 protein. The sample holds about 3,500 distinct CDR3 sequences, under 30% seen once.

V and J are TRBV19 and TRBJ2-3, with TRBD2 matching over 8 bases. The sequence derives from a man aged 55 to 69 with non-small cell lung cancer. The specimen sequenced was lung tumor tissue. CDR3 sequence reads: CAISPGTRSDTQYF. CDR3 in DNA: TGTGCCATTAGTCCAGGGACTAGGTCAGATACGCAGTATTTT.